This TCR beta chain was profiled in a study of T cell repertoires in cytomegalovirus infection (dated 2019 in TCRdb). For the study in its entirety: Donor HLA type was relevant to the analysis, because carriage of CMV infection together with the matching HLA type was indicated by public TCR beta signatures. Overall study results and their limits: Cumulative frequency of public TCR beta family members discriminated carriers of CMV infection plus the relevant HLA type in this cohort and an independent 352-donor cohort. The ex vivo response was dominated by HLA-C-restricted CMV-specific TCR beta clonotypes, which also provided the single most frequent clonotype in two of eight donors.

As to this clonotype: The antigen this receptor binds is unknown. No base quality values were provided; no much bigger clone lies one nucleotide off.

Via the germline V gene, CDR1 is MDHEN and CDR2 SYDVKM. The CDR3 numbers 11 residues from cysteine through phenylalanine. The DNA shown is the 33-base CDR3, in frame from base 1. The junction carries 11 bases between V and J, which are trimmed by 5 bases and 10 bases respectively. Sequencing was carried out with an Illumina HiSeq 1500. TCRdb reprocessing: public reads trimmed at Q25 with fastp, clones called with MiXCR, in-frame beta chains kept. Rows with one shared CDR3 protein collapse into an entry with the most common genes and DNA. For this sample the table gives approximately 240,000 distinct CDR3 sequences, of which about 12% were detected only once. 1.5% to 2% of the sample comes from the top ten.

This chain is built from TRBV28 and TRBJ1-1; no confident D gene assignment can be made. The sequenced material came from PBMCs. The sequence was obtained from a human donor in good health (CMV status not recorded). Some clones in this sample may be carry-over from other donors' samples. For the CDR3, the sequence is CASSGFGLAFF. The DNA is TGTGCCAGCAGTGGCTTCGGGTTAGCTTTCTTT.